This is a list of T cell receptor beta chains from one sample in a study of siplizumab effects on memory and regulatory T cells. Profiling relied on immunoSEQ multiplex PCR, and the TCRdb table lists in-frame clones only, not all of them. The repertoire holds more than 60,000 clones, with 95% to 98% as singletons. What was sequenced was naive CD8+ T cells sorted from blood. All receptors derive from a human donor in good health. The CDR3 runs from the conserved cysteine through the conserved F or W. A D gene is named only where the DNA matches it firmly. For some rows the clone size is stated as once, few or many, or as a class when expanded; others skip it.

TRBJ2-1 | . | TRBV7-9 | . | TGTGCCAGCAGCTTAGTTAGGGCCAATGAGCAGTTCTTC | CASSLVRANEQFF
TRBJ2-7 | . | TRBV5-6 | once | TGTGCCAGCAGCTTTGGACAGTCCTACGAGCAGCACTTC | CASSFGQSYEQHF
TRBJ2-5 | . | TRBV5-1 | . | TGCGCCAGCAGCGTAGACCTCCAAGAGACCCAGTACTTC | CASSVDLQETQYF
TRBJ1-2 | TRBD1 | TRBV19 | few | TGTGCCAGTAACCCGACAGGGGCGGGCTATGGCTACACCTTC | CASNPTGAGYGYTF
TRBJ1-1 | . | TRBV10-3 | . | TGTGCCATCAGTGAGTCGTTGGTCGATGAAGCTTTCTTT | CAISESLVDEAFF
TRBJ2-7 | . | TRBV29-1 | . | TGCAGCGTCCTAGACTACGAGCAGTACTTC | CSVLDYEQYF
TRBJ2-2 | TRBD2 | TRBV27 | once | TGTGCCAGCAGTCCACTAGCGGGGGTCATGAACACCGGGGAGCTGTTTTTT | CASSPLAGVMNTGELFF
TRBJ2-7 | . | TRBV4-1 | . | TGCGCCAGCAGCCAGATTTTAAGCTCCTACGAGCAGTACTTC | CASSQILSSYEQYF
TRBJ2-1 | TRBD2 | TRBV9 | once | TGTGCCAGCAGCGTAAGCGGGGGGGGGAACAATGAGCAGTTCTTC | CASSVSGGGNNEQFF
TRBJ1-1 | . | TRBV9 | . | TGTGCCAGCAGCCCTCCGGGGACTGAAGCTTTCTTT | CASSPPGTEAFF
TRBJ1-2 | . | TRBV29-1 | . | TGCAGCGTTCCAATGCGGGGTCACTATGGCTACACCTTC | CSVPMRGHYGYTF
TRBJ2-7 | . | TRBV9 | . | TGTGCCAGCAGCGTAGATGGCGGGGGCGTCTACGAGCAGTACTTC | CASSVDGGGVYEQYF
TRBJ2-3 | . | TRBV9 | . | TGTGCCACAGGTGGCGGAGGCACAGATACGCAGTATTTT | CATGGGGTDTQYF
TRBJ2-7 | TRBD1 | TRBV5-4 | once | TGTGCCAGCAGGCCGGGACAGGGAGTCCACGAGCAGTACTTC | CASRPGQGVHEQYF
TRBJ2-7 | . | TRBV19 | . | TGTGCCAGTAGTCAGGCGTCCAGCAGCTCCTACGAGCAGTACTTC | CASSQASSSSYEQYF
TRBJ2-5 | TRBD2 | TRBV5-1 | . | TGCGCCAGCAGCTTGGCTAGCGGGGGGGCCTTAGAGACCCAGTACTTC | CASSLASGGALETQYF
TRBJ2-1 | . | TRBV5-4 | once | TGTGCCAGCAGCTTGTCTCGCAATGAGCAGTTCTTC | CASSLSRNEQFF
TRBJ2-4 | . | TRBV7-9 | . | TGTGCCAGCAGCAACGGAGGGGCCGGGTTTGTGGACATTCAGTACTTC | CASSNGGAGFVDIQYF
TRBJ2-7 | . | TRBV27 | . | TGTGCCAGCAGTCCGGGGGACAGTTGGGCCTACGAGCAGTACTTC | CASSPGDSWAYEQYF
TRBJ2-1 | . | TRBV6-5 | . | TGTGCCAGCAGTTATCTGGACGCCTCGTACAATGAGCAGTTCTTC | CASSYLDASYNEQFF
TRBJ1-1 | . | TRBV19 | . | TGTGCCAGTAGTATGGGAGGGGGAAGTGAGGCTTTCTTT | CASSMGGGSEAFF
TRBJ1-2 | . | TRBV1 | once | TGCACCAGCAGCCAGAGGCCGGGACAACCCAACTATGGCTACACCTTC | CTSSQRPGQPNYGYTF
TRBJ1-3 | TRBD1 | TRBV30 | once | TGTGCCTGGAATCCCGGGACAGGCCTTCCCTCTGGAAACACCATATATTTT | CAWNPGTGLPSGNTIYF
TRBJ2-7 | . | TRBV5-4 | once | TGTGCCAGCAGCTTGGGCTACTCCTACGAGCAGTACTTC | CASSLGYSYEQYF
TRBJ2-2 | . | TRBV4-3 | . | TGCGCCAGCAGCCAAGAAGTCTTGGACACCGGGGAGCTGTTTTTT | CASSQEVLDTGELFF
TRBJ2-3 | TRBD1 | TRBV4-2 | . | TGTGCCAGCAGCCAGAGACAGGGAGGCACAGATACGCAGTATTTT | CASSQRQGGTDTQYF
TRBJ1-6 | . | TRBV27 | . | TGTGCCAGCAGTCAAATGGAGGGGTATTCACCCCTCCACTTT | CASSQMEGYSPLHF
TRBJ2-5 | . | TRBV11-2 | . | TGTGCCAGCAGCTTAAATTACTTACATCCAGAGGGAGAGACCCAGTACTTC | CASSLNYLHPEGETQYF
TRBJ1-1 | . | TRBV6-5 | . | TGTGCCAGCAGTTACTCGGGCCGAAACACTGAAGCTTTCTTT | CASSYSGRNTEAFF
TRBJ2-5 | TRBD2 | TRBV6-4 | . | TGTGCCAGCTGCGTAGCGGGGGGACGAGAGACCCAGTACTTC | CASCVAGGRETQYF
TRBJ1-2 | TRBD1 | TRBV6-5 | . | TGTGCCAGCAGTTACGGGACAGGGGGCGCTTTCTATGGCTACACCTTC | CASSYGTGGAFYGYTF
TRBJ1-2 | . | TRBV10-3 | . | TGTGCCATCAGTGACCCACCCGGGGGCTATGGCTACACCTTC | CAISDPPGGYGYTF
TRBJ2-7 | . | TRBV5-6 | . | TGTGCCAGCAGCTTGGTTCTTAACGAGCAGTACTTC | CASSLVLNEQYF
TRBJ1-4 | . | TRBV4-1 | . | TGCGCCAGCAGCCAGGGCGGTAGTAATGAAAAACTGTTTTTT | CASSQGGSNEKLFF